Shown below are 25 T cell receptor beta chains from a single sample sequenced in a study of blood T cells in healthy people across ages. The authors ran a second PCR of about 6 to 11 cycles using a sample-barcoded 5' primer and a J-beta primer mix. TCRdb reprocessed the 5' RACE reads with MiXCR, giving one entry per CDR3 protein. The data contain hundreds of thousands of distinct CDR3 sequences, around 36% of them singletons. The sequenced sample was blood. Receptor source: a man between 18 and 35 years old in good health.

Comments on this clonotype: This may be a read error, as it is one base from a much larger clone. The chain couples TRBV9 to TRBJ2-6; D is uncertain. The CDR3 sequence is 15 residues long. From germline, CDR1 is SGDLS and CDR2 YYNGEE. The CDR3 DNA reads as TGTGCCGGCAGCGTAGGTATCTCTGGGGCCAACGTCCTGACTTTC. It codes for CAGSVGISGANVLTF.

This sequence joins TRBV15 and TRBJ2-1; TRBD1 matches at 9 bases. This CDR3 has 16 residues. CDR1 and CDR2 (germline): LNHNV, YYDKDF (reference sequence). V lost 5 bases and J lost 7; bases outside the gene matches: 12. CDR3 in DNA: TGTGCCACCAGCCCACGTGGGGACAGGGCCAAAAATGAGCAGTTCTTC. Its protein product is CATSPRGDRAKNEQFF.

This clonotype was recorded many times. The chain uses TRBV4-2 and TRBJ2-7; TRBD1 matches at 9 bases. Germline values: CDR1 LGHNA, CDR2 YNFKEQ. This CDR3 spans 14 amino acids. J lost 3 bases, V lost 2 bases, and 2 bases had no gene match. CDR3 DNA sequence: TGTGCCAGCAGCCAAAACAGGGGGCTCTACGAGCAGTACTTC. This gives the protein CASSQNRGLYEQYF.

A few counts support this clonotype. The V gene is TRBV29-1, the J gene TRBJ2-1, with a possible D match to TRBD2 (5 bases). Trimming shortened V by 4 bases and J by 5 bases, and 18 bases separated the two germline ends. CDR1 is SQVTM and CDR2 is ANQGSEA in the germline V gene. The CDR3 contains 15 residues. The CDR3, as DNA: TGCAGCGTTGGGGGTCGACGAGCGAGGGACAATGAGCAGTTCTTC. Protein sequence: CSVGGRRARDNEQFF.

This chain links TRBV7-2 with TRBJ2-1, with 7 bases identical to TRBD2. V shed 4 bases, J shed 4 bases, and the junction held 10 bases outside the gene matches. The CDR3 is 16 residues long. In germline, CDR1 is SGHTA, CDR2 FQGNSA. In nucleotides, the CDR3 is TGTGCCAGCAGCTCCGTAGCGGGTGGAACTTACAATGAGCAGTTCTTC. It specifies CASSSVAGGTYNEQFF. The whole variable domain, remainder taken from reference TRBV7-2 and TRBJ2-1, is GAGVSQSPSNKVTEKGKDVELRCDPISGHTALYWYRQSLGQGLEFLIYFQGNSAPDKSGLPSDRFSAERTGGSVSTLTIQRTQQEDSAVYLCASSSVAGGTYNEQFFGPGTRLTVL.

In this sample, this clonotype turned up once. V and J are TRBV10-3 and TRBJ1-2, with 9 nucleotides matching TRBD1. Unmatched junction bases numbered 6, after V lost 7 bases and J lost 6 bases. The CDR3 runs 13 residues. The germline V gene has CDR1 ENHRY and CDR2 SYGVKD. The CDR3 nucleotides are TGTGCCATCAAGGGTCGGACAGGGGATGGCTACACCTTC. This gives the protein CAIKGRTGDGYTF.

The chain has TRBV4-3 and TRBJ2-5; D may correspond to TRBD1 or TRBD2 (5 bases each). The V and J ends lost 2 bases and 7 bases respectively, with 14 bases between them. The CDR3 is made up of 14 amino acids. The germline CDR1 and CDR2 sequences are LGHNA and YSLEER. The CDR3 reads CASSQLVGEGTQYF. The CDR3, as DNA: TGCGCCAGCAGCCAACTCGTGGGGGAAGGGACCCAGTACTTC.

The genes are TRBV6-2 or TRBV6-3 and TRBJ2-1; TRBD2 aligns across 9 bases. This CDR3 is built from 16 residues. Germline V gene sequence: CDR1 MNHEY, CDR2 SVGEGT. Unmatched junction bases numbered 7, after V lost 4 bases and J lost 3 bases. The CDR3 reads CASSSGGGGIYNEQFF. The CDR3, as DNA: TGTGCCAGCAGTTCGGGCGGGGGGGGAATCTACAATGAGCAGTTCTTC.

The gene calls are TRBV29-1 and TRBJ2-7; 7 bases match TRBD2. The CDR3 is 16 amino acids. Unmatched junction bases numbered 18, after V lost 6 bases and J lost 4 bases. Per the germline V gene, CDR1 is SQVTM and CDR2 is ANQGSEA. This chain's CDR3 is CSVQSGGSTGPYEQYF. The CDR3 bases are TGCAGCGTCCAATCGGGGGGTAGTACCGGGCCATACGAGCAGTACTTC.

This chain connects TRBV6-5 to TRBJ1-2, with D possibly TRBD1 on 6 matching bases. The CDR3 covers 15 residues. Trimming took off 7 bases at V and 2 bases at J, with 17 bases between the two ends. The germline gives CDR1 MNHEY, CDR2 SVGAGI. CDR3 loop: CASKARRTVNYGYTF. Here the CDR3 DNA reads TGTGCCAGCAAGGCTCGGCGGACAGTAAACTATGGCTACACCTTC.

This clonotype showed up just once. At one of its ends the junction is not consistent with the germline gene, which may arise from a read error. The chain is built from TRBV7-2 and TRBJ1-4; D gene unclear. This CDR3 has 12 amino acids. Germline assignment: CDR1 SGHTA and CDR2 FQGNSA. CDR3 coding DNA: TGTGCCAGCAGCTTAGTAGGTGAAAACCTGTTTTTT. Translated: CASSLVGENLFF.

Remarks on this clonotype: One end of the junction is discordant with germline, which a read error may explain. This chain uses TRBV29-1 with TRBJ2-7; TRBD1 or TRBD2 may be the D gene (5 bases each). The CDR3 is made up of 13 amino acids. In germline, CDR1 is SQVTM, CDR2 ANQGSEA. The CDR3: CSVWDGASHEQYF. In nucleotides, the CDR3 is TGCAGCGTATGGGACGGGGCCTCCCACGAGCAGTACTTC.

The rearrangement joins TRBV4-2 to TRBJ2-5, with no clear D. Germline CDR1 and CDR2: LGHNA and YNFKEQ. The CDR3 loop spans 17 amino acids. Trimming shortened V by 0 bases and J by 11 bases, and 25 bases separated the two germline ends. The CDR3 nucleotides are TGTGCCAGCAGCCAAGATCTCTATGGGGATGATTTCTATGAGCAGTACTTC. Protein product: CASSQDLYGDDFYEQYF.

This clonotype was detected only a few times. V and J are TRBV28 and TRBJ1-2; TRBD1 matches 7 bases. Trimming at V came to 5 bases and at J to 8 bases, leaving 14 bases not matched to a gene. Germline V lookup: CDR1 MDHEN, CDR2 SYDVKM. The CDR3 covers 15 residues. The CDR3 reads CASSKQQGLGGGYTF. The CDR3 DNA follows: TGTGCCAGCAGTAAGCAACAGGGGCTCGGAGGCGGCTACACCTTC.

V gene TRBV5-1 combines with J gene TRBJ1-5; 7 bases map to TRBD1. V lost 4 bases, J lost 0 bases, and 4 bases stayed unmatched. The V gene's germline CDR1 is SGHRS and CDR2 YFSETQ. This CDR3 region has 15 residues. The CDR3 coding sequence is TGCGCCAGCAGCGACAGGGAGTATAGCAATCAGCCCCAGCATTTT. Protein: CASSDREYSNQPQHF. Using reference TRBV5-1 and TRBJ1-5 for the parts outside the CDR3, the full variable domain is KAGVTQTPRYLIKTRGQQVTLSCSPISGHRSVSWYQQTPGQGLQFLFEYFSETQRNKGNFPGRFSGRQFSNSRSEMNVSTLELGDSALYLCASSDREYSNQPQHFGDGTRLSIL.

In this sample, this clonotype turned up a few times. This sequence joins TRBV29-1 and TRBJ2-5; no clear D. Germline assignment: CDR1 SQVTM and CDR2 ANQGSEA. CDR3 size: 12 residues. V dropped 4 bases and J dropped 1 base, with 7 bases sitting between them. CDR3 nucleotide sequence: TGCAGCGTTGTCAGTCGCCAAGAGACCCAGTACTTC. Translated: CSVVSRQETQYF. The whole variable domain, remainder taken from reference TRBV29-1 and TRBJ2-5, is SAVISQKPSRDICQRGTSLTIQCQVDSQVTMMFWYRQQPGQSLTLIATANQGSEATYESGFVIDKFPISRPNLTFSTLTVSNMSPEDSSIYLCSVVSRQETQYFGPGTRLLVL.

This clonotype was seen once. A read error is possible here, since a much larger clone lies one base away. This chain's CDR3 is CASSQDVAADTYEQYF. The CDR3, as DNA: TGCGCCAGCAGCCAAGATGTGGCAGCTGATACCTACGAGCAGTACTTC. The chain carries TRBV4-3 and TRBJ2-5; the D is unclear. The assigned J gene may be wrong: the sequence end matches TRBJ2-7 better. Per germline, CDR1 LGHNA and CDR2 YSLEER. This CDR3 has 16 amino acids.

CDR3 bases: TGCAGTGCTAGTAGGACAGGCGACAACACTGAAGCTTTCTTT. Translation gives CSASRTGDNTEAFF. The chain links TRBV20-1 to TRBJ1-1; TRBD1 matches at 7 bases. The CDR3 sequence is 14 residues long. V lost 3 bases and J lost 2; bases outside the gene matches: 6. CDR1 DFQATT and CDR2 SNEGSKA come from the germline V gene (reference sequence).

The chain carries TRBV14 and TRBJ1-4, with D possibly TRBD1 on 5 matching bases. Per the germline V gene, CDR1 is SGHDN and CDR2 is FVKESK. The CDR3 length is 17 residues. V dropped 4 bases and J dropped 0 bases, with 15 bases sitting between them. CDR3 nucleotides: TGTGCCAGCAGCCCACGAGACAGCTGCACAACTAATGAAAAACTGTTTTTT. Translation: CASSPRDSCTTNEKLFF.

Turning to this clonotype: A clone one base away is much larger, so this may be a read error. V is TRBV12-3 or TRBV12-4 and J is TRBJ2-5; 7 nucleotides line up with TRBD2. Unmatched junction bases numbered 11, after V lost 5 bases and J lost 11 bases. The CDR3 extends over 13 amino acids. The CDR3 coding sequence is TGTGCCAGCAGTACCATAGCGGGCCCGCGTCAGTACTTC. This codes for CASSTIAGPRQYF.

This clonotype was seen at least ten times. The genes are TRBV5-1 and TRBJ2-1; 12 nucleotides match TRBD1. The trim removed 7 bases at V and 9 bases at J, leaving 11 bases unmatched. The CDR3 length is 15 residues. Germline V lookup: CDR1 SGHRS, CDR2 YFSETQ. For the CDR3, the DNA is TGCGCCAGCGGACGCCGGGACAGGGGGCGGAGTGAGCAGTTCTTC. Encoded protein: CASGRRDRGRSEQFF.

This rearrangement joins TRBV25-1 to TRBJ2-1; the match to TRBD2 covers 8 bases. The DNA end lines up better with TRBJ2-7; the J call may be wrong. Germline assignment: CDR1 MGHDK and CDR2 SYGVNS. This CDR3 has 18 amino acids. The CDR3 loop reads CASREGYAAGSSYNEQYF. The CDR3 bases are TGTGCCAGCCGGGAGGGATACGCAGCGGGCAGCTCCTACAATGAGCAGTACTTC.

The chain has TRBV2 and TRBJ2-5; D gene unclear. The V and J ends lost 8 bases and 2 bases respectively, with 6 bases between them. The length of the CDR3 is 11 residues. Germline lookup yields CDR1 SNHLY and CDR2 FYNNEI. CDR3 in DNA: TGTGCCAGCGGGGAACAAGAGACCCAGTACTTC. Translating gives CASGEQETQYF.

In nucleotides, the CDR3 is TGCAGTGCGTTAACAGGTGTCCCGTTCTTC. Its protein is CSALTGVPFF. The chain carries TRBV20-1 and TRBJ2-1, with D maybe TRBD1 (5 bases). V gave up 6 bases and J gave up 15 bases, with 15 bases separating them. Germline CDR1 reads DFQATT; CDR2 reads SNEGSKA (reference sequence). CDR3 length: 10 amino acids.

The gene calls are TRBV9 and TRBJ2-3; 8 bases align to TRBD2. V was clipped by 0 bases and J by 5 bases; unmatched bases: 5. CDR1 is SGDLS and CDR2 is YYNGEE in the germline V gene. This CDR3 is built from 15 residues. The CDR3 spells CASSVEPAGVDTQYF. For the CDR3, the DNA is TGTGCCAGCAGCGTAGAGCCAGCGGGGGTAGATACGCAGTATTTT.